This T cell receptor beta chain was profiled in a study of shared clonotypes between healthy human individuals (dated by TCRdb to 2018 to 2020). Study-wide context: The cohort comprised two women and a few men aged 18 to 49 years. For each donor, CD4 naive and CD4 memory were each run on three plates, CD8 naive on two plates, and CD8 memory on one plate. To estimate repertoire size and how much clonotype sharing occurs between individuals, the study deeply sequenced the blood TCR repertoires of several healthy adults. To increase sequencing depth and limit assay-specific biases, TCR repertoire library preparation and sequencing were carried out by different laboratories using diverse techniques. Between about 0.94 and 8.9 billion PBMCs per donor were obtained by leukapheresis. Here is what the overall study found, with its caveats: Only blood was sampled, and tissue TCR repertoires likely differ from those in blood. Sharing across four donors was observed for approximately 5% of naive CD4, 3% to 3.5% of naive CD8, roughly 2.4% of memory CD4, and approximately 0.41% of memory CD8 clonotypes. Even with the large sequencing depth, rarefaction of the sorted-subset datasets indicated that sequencing was incomplete. Higher generation probabilities were observed for clonotypes shared by all four sorted-subset donors than for non-shared clonotypes. Pairwise subsampling indicated that sequencing depth was expected to affect the degree of clonotype sharing among donors. Larger estimated clonotype richness was generally found for naive subsets than for memory subsets. Because the study included only a small number of donors, the genetic and exposure-history diversity represented was limited.

Note on this clone: No cognate antigen has been identified for it. No qualities accompany the bases; no much larger clone lies one base away.

CD8 naive samples were obtained by positive selection for CCR7 among CD45RO-negative cells, yielding a CD45RA+CCR7+ population from which TemRA cells were excluded. The donors were healthy, HIV-negative adults who had no recently reported acute infections or vaccinations. All donors were Caucasian adults living in Nashville, Tennessee, USA. After blood collection by leukapheresis, PBMCs were isolated using Ficoll-Histopaque density gradient centrifugation and then cryopreserved in the vapor phase of liquid nitrogen. Purity and quantity of every magnetically sorted T cell population were checked by analytical flow cytometry. Genomic DNA was isolated from every sorted fraction and measured by UV absorbance on a Nanodrop 2000c. Using the deep immunoSEQ assay, TCR CDR3 regions were amplified from genomic DNA by multiplex PCR. For each cell subset, the extracted genomic DNA was distributed evenly across all wells of several immunoSEQ 96-well plates, and each plate served as one replicate. Each replicate PCR for sorted subsets received roughly 200 ng genomic DNA, equal to about 29,000 T cell genomes. The purified libraries were quantified using a Qubit 3.0 fluorometer, sized with a Bioanalyzer 2100, and then quantified again using the KAPA Library Quantification kit. Every immunoSEQ 96-well plate was sequenced on a dedicated single-read 150-cycle Illumina NextSeq 550 flow cell. As for the authors' bioinformatics: The immunoSEQ output contained only junctional sequences without quality scores, so filtering could not match that applied to full-length reads. To assign V/J genes and CDR3, sequences were annotated using PyIR, a Python wrapper for IgBLAST v1.9, with IMGT germline references. Reads with weak V/J assignments (E-value above 1e-6), missing CDR3, stop codons, out-of-frame junctions, or ambiguous translated residues were removed. V3J clonotypes were defined by identical inferred V gene, J gene, and CDR3 amino acid sequence. Percentage overlap between repertoires was computed as shared unique clonotypes divided by the size of the smaller repertoire. Repertoire richness was assessed with RTK rarefaction, the Chao1 estimator, and Recon v2.1 estimates of unobserved clonotypes. Generation probabilities were computed with OLGA for all TCRbeta clonotypes obtained by the gDNA method from several donors. Held by TCRdb, this immuneACCESS table contains in-frame sequences only and omits some clones. Under half of the omission traces to an unresolved V gene where checked; the cause of the rest is unknown. D and trimming come from the DNA, and the V and J calls and clone size come from that table. This sample is represented by around 2.1 million clones; approximately 94% of them were singletons. Around 1.7% of the sample rests with the top ten.

Sequenced sample: naive CD8+ T cells from PBMCs. Read against the paper, the sample's cell subset or site label means: CD45RA+CCR7+. The sequence was collected from a man aged 18 to 29 in good health. Some clones in this sample may be carry-over from other donors' samples.

CDR3 region: CASSLDGQGIVGAFF. DNA sequence: TGTGCCAGCAGCTTGGATGGACAGGGAATAGTCGGGGCTTTCTTT. The V gene is TRBV5-4 and the J gene is TRBJ1-1, and TRBD1 aligns with 8 junction nucleotides. Inclusive of the bounding cysteine and phenylalanine, the CDR3 is 15 residues long. The kept DNA is CDR3 alone, 45 bases in frame from the first base. The germline V gene encodes CDR1 SGHNT and CDR2 YYREEE (reference sequence). V lost 0 bases and J lost 11 bases, and the count of bases not matched to a germline gene is 12.